Below are 12 T cell receptor beta chains sequenced from a single sample in a study of CD8 T cells in Susac syndrome. The authors reverse transcribed 0.5 to 1 ug RNA with random hexamers. MiXCR was run by TCRdb on the immunoSEQ multiplex PCR reads, yielding one entry per CDR3 protein. The table lists 200,000 to 250,000 distinct CDR3 sequences, 94% of them singletons, with around 0.15% in the top ten. The source material was CD4+ T cells from PBMCs. These receptors all come from a human donor with Susac syndrome.

This sequence joins TRBV13 and TRBJ1-2; 9 bases are shared with TRBD1. CDR1 is PRHDT and CDR2 is FYEKMQ in the germline V gene (reference sequence). This CDR3 comprises 16 residues. Trimming took 0 bases from V and 8 from J; bases not matched to a gene: 10. The CDR3 is CASSLGNYRGQFGYTF. In nucleotides, the CDR3 is TGTGCCAGCAGCTTAGGGAACTACAGGGGGCAGTTCGGCTACACCTTC.

The chain combines TRBV11-2 with TRBJ2-7; 9 bases match TRBD1. V gave up 5 bases and J gave up 3 bases; unmatched junction bases: 8. CDR3 length: 15 residues. Germline V gene sequence: CDR1 SGHAT, CDR2 FQNNGV. CDR3 loop: CASSPVDRGIYEQYF. In DNA, the CDR3 is TGTGCCAGCAGCCCGGTGGACAGGGGTATCTACGAGCAGTACTTC.

The chain carries TRBV9 and TRBJ1-4, with D perhaps TRBD1 (6 bases). The CDR3 totals 13 residues. The V gene's germline CDR1 is SGDLS and CDR2 YYNGEE. Between the trimmed V and J ends, which lost 3 bases and 7 bases, there was a span of 10 bases. DNA of the CDR3: TGTGCCAGCAGCGGGGGGCAGGGTGAAAAACTGTTTTTT. Its protein is CASSGGQGEKLFF.

The J gene is TRBJ2-1, the V gene TRBV6-5, with 12 bases lining up with TRBD1. CDR3 length equals 15 residues. After removal of 5 bases from V and 8 bases from J, the junction contained 7 bases not matched to a gene. Germline lookup yields CDR1 MNHEY and CDR2 SVGAGI. Written as DNA, the CDR3 is TGTGCCAGCAGTCTCTTCGGGACAGGGGGCGATGAGCAGTTCTTC. Its translation is CASSLFGTGGDEQFF.

This chain links TRBV19 with TRBJ2-5; no reliable D call. V was clipped by 8 bases and J by 2 bases, with 12 bases between them. Germline CDR1 is LNHDA and CDR2 is SQIVND (reference sequence). This CDR3 region has 13 residues. This chain's CDR3 is CASRVAGQETQYF. The CDR3, as DNA: TGTGCCAGTCGAGTGGCAGGACAAGAGACCCAGTACTTC.

This clonotype was detected once. The V gene is TRBV29-1, the J gene TRBJ1-2; D gene unclear. V was trimmed by 4 bases and J by 3 bases, leaving 6 bases between them. CDR3 length equals 11 residues. Germline CDR1 SQVTM, CDR2 ANQGSEA. In DNA form, the CDR3 reads TGCAGCGTTGGGGGAGACTATGGCTACACCTTC. Its protein is CSVGGDYGYTF.

V is TRBV6-6 and J is TRBJ2-3; D is undetermined. CDR1 and CDR2 from the germline V gene are MNHNY and SVGAGI (reference sequence). Trimming took 7 bases from V and 2 from J, leaving 4 bases between them. This CDR3 is built from 11 residues. CDR3 nucleotides: TGTGCCAGCAAATTCACAGATACGCAGTATTTT. Translating gives CASKFTDTQYF.

The rearrangement uses TRBV5-5 and TRBJ2-1; either TRBD1 or TRBD2 may supply D (5 bases each). Trimming cost V 3 bases and J 10 bases, with 23 bases left between them. Per germline, CDR1 SGHKS and CDR2 YYEKEE (reference sequence). This CDR3 has 16 amino acids. CDR3 nucleotide sequence: TGTGCCAGCAGCTCGATTAATCCGGGACGCCCCTTCGAGCAGTTCTTC. It codes for CASSSINPGRPFEQFF.

The rearrangement links TRBV6-6 to TRBJ1-4, with D uncertain. The V gene lost 4 bases and the J gene lost 0 bases, with 3 bases spanning the gap. Germline V gene sequence: CDR1 MNHNY, CDR2 SVGAGI (reference sequence). The length of the CDR3 is 13 residues. The CDR3 spells CASSSSTNEKLFF. The CDR3 DNA sequence: TGTGCCAGCAGTTCTTCAACTAATGAAAAACTGTTTTTT.

This chain joins TRBV5-1 and TRBJ1-2, with no clear D. Trimming cost V 2 bases and J 4 bases, with 15 bases left between them. This CDR3 comprises 15 residues. The V gene's germline CDR1 is SGHRS and CDR2 YFSETQ. CDR3 residues: CASSFGVSPVYGYTF. The DNA for the CDR3 is TGCGCCAGCAGCTTTGGAGTCAGTCCTGTCTATGGCTACACCTTC.

Written as DNA, the CDR3 is TGTGCCAGCAGCCCTTCAGGGGGCGTAAACGGGGAGACCCAGTACTTC. This translates into CASSPSGGVNGETQYF. The V and J genes are TRBV6-1 and TRBJ2-5, with 8 bases lining up with TRBD1. This CDR3 is 16 amino acids long. CDR1 and CDR2 (germline): MNHNS, SASEGT. With V trimmed by 6 bases and J by 5 bases, 14 bases remained unmatched.

This chain joins TRBV4-3 and TRBJ1-2; no firm D call. Trimming took off 0 bases at V and 3 bases at J, with 14 bases between the two ends. The germline CDR1 and CDR2 sequences are LGHNA and YSLEER. The CDR3 is made up of 16 amino acids. CDR3 in amino acids: CASSQETFRAHYGYTF. The CDR3 DNA reads TGCGCCAGCAGCCAAGAAACCTTTAGGGCCCACTATGGCTACACCTTC.